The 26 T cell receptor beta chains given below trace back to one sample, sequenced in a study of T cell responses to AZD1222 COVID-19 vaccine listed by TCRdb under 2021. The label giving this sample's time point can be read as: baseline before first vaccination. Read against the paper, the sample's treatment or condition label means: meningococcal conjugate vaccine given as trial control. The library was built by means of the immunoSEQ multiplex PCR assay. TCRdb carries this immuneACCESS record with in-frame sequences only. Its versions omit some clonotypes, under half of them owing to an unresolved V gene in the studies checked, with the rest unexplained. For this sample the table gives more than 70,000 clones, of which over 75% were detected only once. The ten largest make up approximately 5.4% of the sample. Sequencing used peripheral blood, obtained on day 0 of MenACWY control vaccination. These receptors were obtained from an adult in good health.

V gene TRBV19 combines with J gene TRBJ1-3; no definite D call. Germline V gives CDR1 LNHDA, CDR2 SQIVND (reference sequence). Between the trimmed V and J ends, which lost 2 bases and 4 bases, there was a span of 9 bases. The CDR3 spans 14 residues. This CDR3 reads CASSISASGNTIYF. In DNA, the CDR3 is TGTGCCAGTAGTATATCGGCCAGCGGAAACACCATATATTTT.

CDR3 protein: CASSTRTGLNTEAFF. CDR3 nucleotide sequence: TGCGCCAGCAGCACCCGGACAGGTCTGAACACTGAAGCTTTCTTT. The chain combines TRBV4-3 with TRBJ1-1, with 7 bases identical to TRBD1. This CDR3 is 15 amino acids long. Germline CDR1 LGHNA, CDR2 YSLEER. V gave up 5 bases and J gave up 0 bases; unmatched junction bases: 6.

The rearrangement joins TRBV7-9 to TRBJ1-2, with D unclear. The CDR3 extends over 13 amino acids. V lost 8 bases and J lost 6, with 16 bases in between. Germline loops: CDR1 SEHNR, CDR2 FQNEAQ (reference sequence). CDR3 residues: CASATAEGHGYTF. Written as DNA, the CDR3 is TGTGCCAGCGCCACAGCCGAAGGCCATGGCTACACCTTC.

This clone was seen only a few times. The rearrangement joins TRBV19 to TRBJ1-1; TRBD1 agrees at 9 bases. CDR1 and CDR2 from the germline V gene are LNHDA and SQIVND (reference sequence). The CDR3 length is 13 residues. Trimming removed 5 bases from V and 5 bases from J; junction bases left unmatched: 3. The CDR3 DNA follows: TGTGCCAGTAGTCGGGACAGGGAAACTGAAGCTTTCTTT. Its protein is CASSRDRETEAFF.

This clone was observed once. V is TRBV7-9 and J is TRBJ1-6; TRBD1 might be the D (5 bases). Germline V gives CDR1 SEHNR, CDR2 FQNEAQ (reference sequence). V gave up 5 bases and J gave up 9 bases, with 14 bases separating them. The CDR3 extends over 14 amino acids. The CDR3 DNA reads TGTGCCAGCAGCCGCTCGGACACTTTTTCACCCCTCCACTTT. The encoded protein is CASSRSDTFSPLHF.

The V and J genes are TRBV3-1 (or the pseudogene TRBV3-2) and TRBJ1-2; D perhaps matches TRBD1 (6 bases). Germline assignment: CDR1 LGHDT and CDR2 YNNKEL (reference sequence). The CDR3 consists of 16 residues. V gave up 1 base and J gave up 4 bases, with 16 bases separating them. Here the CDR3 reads CASSQGLTQGFYGYTF. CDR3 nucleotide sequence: TGTGCCAGCAGCCAAGGTCTTACACAGGGATTCTATGGCTACACCTTC.

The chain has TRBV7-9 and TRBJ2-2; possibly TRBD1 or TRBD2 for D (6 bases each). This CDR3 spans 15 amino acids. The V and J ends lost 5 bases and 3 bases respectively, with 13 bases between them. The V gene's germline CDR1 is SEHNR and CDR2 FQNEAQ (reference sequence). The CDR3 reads CASSPTRGDTGELFF. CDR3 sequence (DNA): TGTGCCAGCAGCCCCACGAGGGGGGACACCGGGGAGCTGTTTTTT.

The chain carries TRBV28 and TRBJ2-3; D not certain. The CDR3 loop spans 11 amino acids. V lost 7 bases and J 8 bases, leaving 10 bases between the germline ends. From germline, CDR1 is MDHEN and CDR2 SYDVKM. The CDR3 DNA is TGTGCCAGCACCCGGATTGGTACGCAGTATTTT. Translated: CASTRIGTQYF.

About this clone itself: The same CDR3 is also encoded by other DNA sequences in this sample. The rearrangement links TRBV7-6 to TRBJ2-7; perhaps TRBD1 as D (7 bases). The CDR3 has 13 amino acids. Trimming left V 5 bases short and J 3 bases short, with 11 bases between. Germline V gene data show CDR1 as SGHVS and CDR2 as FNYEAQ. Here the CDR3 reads CASSPQGGYEQYF. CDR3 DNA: TGTGCCAGCAGCCCTCAGGGGGGCTACGAGCAGTACTTC.

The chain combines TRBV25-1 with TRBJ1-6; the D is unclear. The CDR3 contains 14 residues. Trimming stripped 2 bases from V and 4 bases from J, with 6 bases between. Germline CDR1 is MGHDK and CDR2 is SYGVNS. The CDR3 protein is CASSERQYNSPLHF. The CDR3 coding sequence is TGTGCCAGCAGTGAAAGACAATATAATTCACCCCTCCACTTT.

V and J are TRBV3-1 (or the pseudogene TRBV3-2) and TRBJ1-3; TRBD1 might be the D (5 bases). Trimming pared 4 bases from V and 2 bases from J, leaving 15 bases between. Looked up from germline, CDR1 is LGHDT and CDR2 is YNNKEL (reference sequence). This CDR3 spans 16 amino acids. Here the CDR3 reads CASSRGIRGPGNTIYF. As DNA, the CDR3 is TGTGCCAGCAGCCGGGGCATTAGAGGCCCTGGAAACACCATATATTTT.

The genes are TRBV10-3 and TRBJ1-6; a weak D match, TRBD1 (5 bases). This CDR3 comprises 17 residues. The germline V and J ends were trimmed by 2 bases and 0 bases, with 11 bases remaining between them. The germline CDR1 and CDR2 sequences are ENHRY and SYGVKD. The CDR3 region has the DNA TGTGCCATCAGTGAGAAGGGGATTAGCTCCTATAATTCACCCCTCCACTTT. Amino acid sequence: CAISEKGISSYNSPLHF.

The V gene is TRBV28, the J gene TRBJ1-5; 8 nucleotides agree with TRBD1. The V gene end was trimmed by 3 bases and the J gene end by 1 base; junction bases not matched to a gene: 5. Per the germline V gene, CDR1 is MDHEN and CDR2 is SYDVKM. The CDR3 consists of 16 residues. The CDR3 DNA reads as TGTGCCAGCAGTTTCCGGACAGGGTTGAGCAATCAGCCCCAGCATTTT. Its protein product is CASSFRTGLSNQPQHF.

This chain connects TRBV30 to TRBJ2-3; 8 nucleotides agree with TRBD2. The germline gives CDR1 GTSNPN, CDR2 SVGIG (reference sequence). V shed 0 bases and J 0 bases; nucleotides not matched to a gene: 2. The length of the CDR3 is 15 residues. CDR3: CAWSVGGGSTDTQYF. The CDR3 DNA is TGTGCCTGGAGTGTCGGGGGGGGAAGCACAGATACGCAGTATTTT. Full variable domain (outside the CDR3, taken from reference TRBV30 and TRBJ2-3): SQTIHQWPATLVQPVGSPLSLECTVEGTSNPNLYWYRQAAGRGLQLLFYSVGIGQISSEVPQNLSASRPQDRQFILSSKKLLLSDSGFYLCAWSVGGGSTDTQYFGPGTRLTVL.

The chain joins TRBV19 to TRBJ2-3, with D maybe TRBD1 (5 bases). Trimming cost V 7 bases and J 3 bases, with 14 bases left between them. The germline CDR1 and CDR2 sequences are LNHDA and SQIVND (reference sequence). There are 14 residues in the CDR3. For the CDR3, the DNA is TGTGCCAGTACCCCAGGGCCCATAACAGATACGCAGTATTTT. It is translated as CASTPGPITDTQYF.

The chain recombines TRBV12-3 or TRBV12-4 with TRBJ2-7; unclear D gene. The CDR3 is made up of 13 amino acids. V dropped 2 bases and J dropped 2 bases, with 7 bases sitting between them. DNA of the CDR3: TGTGCCAGCAGTTTACGGACCACCTACGAGCAGTACTTC. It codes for CASSLRTTYEQYF.

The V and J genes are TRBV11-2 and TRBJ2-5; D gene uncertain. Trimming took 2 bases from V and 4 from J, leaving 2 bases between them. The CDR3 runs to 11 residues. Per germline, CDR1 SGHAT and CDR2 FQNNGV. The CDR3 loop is CASSLLETQYF. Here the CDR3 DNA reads TGTGCCAGCAGCTTATTAGAGACCCAGTACTTC.

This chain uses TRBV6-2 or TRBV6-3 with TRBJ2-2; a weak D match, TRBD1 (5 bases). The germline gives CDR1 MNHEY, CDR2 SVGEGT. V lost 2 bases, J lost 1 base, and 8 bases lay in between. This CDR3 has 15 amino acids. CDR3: CASSYLTVNTGELFF. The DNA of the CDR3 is TGTGCCAGCAGTTACCTGACAGTGAACACCGGGGAGCTGTTTTTT.

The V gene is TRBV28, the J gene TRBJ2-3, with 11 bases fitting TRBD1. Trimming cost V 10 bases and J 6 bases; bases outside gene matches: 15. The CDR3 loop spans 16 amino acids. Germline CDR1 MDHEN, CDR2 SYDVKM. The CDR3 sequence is CAIRQSRDRGTDTQYF. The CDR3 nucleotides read TGTGCCATCCGGCAATCTCGGGACAGGGGGACGGATACGCAGTATTTT.

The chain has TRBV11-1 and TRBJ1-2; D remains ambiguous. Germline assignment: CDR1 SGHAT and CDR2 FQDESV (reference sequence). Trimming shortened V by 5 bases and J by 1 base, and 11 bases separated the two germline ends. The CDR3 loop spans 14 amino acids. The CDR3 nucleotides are TGTGCCAGCAGCCGAGCGGGCAGTAACTATGGCTACACCTTC. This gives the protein CASSRAGSNYGYTF. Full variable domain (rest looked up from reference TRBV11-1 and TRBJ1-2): EAEVAQSPRYKITEKSQAVAFWCDPISGHATLYWYRQILGQGPELLVQFQDESVVDDSQLPKDRFSAERLKGVDSTLKIQPAELGDSAMYLCASSRAGSNYGYTFGSGTRLTVV.

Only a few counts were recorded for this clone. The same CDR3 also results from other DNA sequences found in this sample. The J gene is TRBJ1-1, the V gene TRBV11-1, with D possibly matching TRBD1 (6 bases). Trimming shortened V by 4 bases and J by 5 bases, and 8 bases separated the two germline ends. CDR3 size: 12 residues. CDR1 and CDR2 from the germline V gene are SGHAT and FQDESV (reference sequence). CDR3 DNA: TGTGCCAGCAGCTGGCAGGGGACTGAAGCTTTCTTT. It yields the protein CASSWQGTEAFF.

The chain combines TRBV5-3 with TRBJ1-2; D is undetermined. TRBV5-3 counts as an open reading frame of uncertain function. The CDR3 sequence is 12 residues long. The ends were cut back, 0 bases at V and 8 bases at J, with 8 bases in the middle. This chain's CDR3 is CARSLGLRGYTF. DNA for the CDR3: TGTGCCAGAAGCTTGGGACTAAGAGGCTACACCTTC.

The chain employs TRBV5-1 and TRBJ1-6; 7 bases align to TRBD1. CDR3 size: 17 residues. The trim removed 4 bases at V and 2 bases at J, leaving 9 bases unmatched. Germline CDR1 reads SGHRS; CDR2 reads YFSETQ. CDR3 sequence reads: CASSLDRARAYNSPLHF. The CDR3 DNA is TGCGCCAGCAGCCTCGACAGGGCTCGGGCCTATAATTCACCCCTCCACTTT.

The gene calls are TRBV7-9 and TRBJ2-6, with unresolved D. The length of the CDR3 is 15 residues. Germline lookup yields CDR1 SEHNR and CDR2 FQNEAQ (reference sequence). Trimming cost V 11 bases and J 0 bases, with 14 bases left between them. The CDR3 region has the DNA TGTGCCGGTGATTTTAGGCCCTCTGGGGCCAACGTCCTGACTTTC. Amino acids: CAGDFRPSGANVLTF.

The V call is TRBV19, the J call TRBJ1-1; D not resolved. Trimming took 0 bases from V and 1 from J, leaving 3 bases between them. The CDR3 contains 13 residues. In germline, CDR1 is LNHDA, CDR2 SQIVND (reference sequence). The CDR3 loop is CASSIEGNTEAFF. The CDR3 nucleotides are TGTGCCAGTAGTATAGAAGGGAACACTGAAGCTTTCTTT.

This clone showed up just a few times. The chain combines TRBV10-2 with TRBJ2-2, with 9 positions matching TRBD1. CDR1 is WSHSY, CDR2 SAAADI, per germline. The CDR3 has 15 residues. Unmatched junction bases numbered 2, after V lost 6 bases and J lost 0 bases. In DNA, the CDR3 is TGCGCCAGCAGGACAGGGGGGGCGAACACCGGGGAGCTGTTTTTT. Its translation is CASRTGGANTGELFF.